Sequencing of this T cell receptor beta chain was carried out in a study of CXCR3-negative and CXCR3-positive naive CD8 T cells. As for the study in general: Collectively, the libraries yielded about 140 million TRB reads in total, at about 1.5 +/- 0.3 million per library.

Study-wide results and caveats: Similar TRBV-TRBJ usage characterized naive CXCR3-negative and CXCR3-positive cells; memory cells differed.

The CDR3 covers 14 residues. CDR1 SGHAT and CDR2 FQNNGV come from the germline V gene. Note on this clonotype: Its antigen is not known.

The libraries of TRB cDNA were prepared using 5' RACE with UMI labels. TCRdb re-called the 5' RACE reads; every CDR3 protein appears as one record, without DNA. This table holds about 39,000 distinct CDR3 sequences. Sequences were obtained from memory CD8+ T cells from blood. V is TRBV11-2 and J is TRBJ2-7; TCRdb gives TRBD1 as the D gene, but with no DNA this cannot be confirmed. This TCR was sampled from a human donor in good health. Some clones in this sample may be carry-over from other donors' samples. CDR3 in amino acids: CASSFGPGTYEQYF.